The 28 T cell receptor beta chains reported below all come from one sample, sequenced in a study of metastatic and nonmetastatic thyroid tumors. TCRdb re-clonotyped the PCR reads via MiXCR. The table shows about 93,000 clones, with more than 9.5% occurring only once. Patients were all untreated before their thyroid surgery. Sequenced material: blood. All receptors derive from a female donor with papillary thyroid cancer or a benign thyroid nodule (not recorded which). Some clones in this sample may be carry-over from other donors' samples.

This clone was recorded at least ten times. DNA for the CDR3: TGTGCCAGCAGTTATTTCGGAGCAGGGCCCGAAGATACGCAGTATTTT. It translates to CASSYFGAGPEDTQYF. This chain connects TRBV6-2 or TRBV6-3 to TRBJ2-3; D possibly corresponds to TRBD1 (5 bases). The CDR3 is made up of 16 amino acids. V was pared by 3 bases and J by 5 bases, with 18 bases between. CDR1 is MNHEY and CDR2 is SVGEGT in the germline V gene.

In its sample, this clone was seen a few times. The junction does not match germline at one end; this may be a read error. The V call is TRBV6-1, the J call TRBJ2-3; 8 bases agree with TRBD2. Germline-derived CDR1 and CDR2 are MNHNS and SASEGT. The CDR3 is 15 residues long. CDR3 loop: CANSGTWLAGDTQYF. The CDR3 DNA is TGTGCCAACAGTGGAACGTGGCTAGCGGGAGATACGCAGTATTTT.

This clone was seen many times. This rearrangement joins TRBV2 to TRBJ2-1, with a weak D call TRBD2 (5 bases). Germline V gene lookup returns CDR1 SNHLY and CDR2 FYNNEI. The CDR3 is made up of 13 amino acids. Between the trimmed V and J ends, which lost 6 bases and 7 bases, there was a span of 13 bases. The CDR3 loop reads CASRAARANEQFF. The CDR3 DNA follows: TGTGCCAGCAGGGCGGCGAGGGCAAATGAGCAGTTCTTC.

Comment on this clone: This may be a read error: a much more frequent sequence differs by one nucleotide. The chain combines TRBV20-1 with TRBJ2-6, with D unresolved. Trimming pared 4 bases from V and 4 bases from J, leaving 5 bases between. Germline CDR1 is DFQATT and CDR2 is SNEGSKA (reference sequence). The CDR3 sequence is 12 residues long. Here the CDR3 DNA reads TGCAGTGCTATGATCGGGGCCAACGTCCTGACTTTC. Translation: CSAMIGANVLTF.

This clone came up many times. The J gene is TRBJ1-5, the V gene TRBV18; D is unclear. Germline CDR1 is KGHSH and CDR2 is LQKENI. The length of the CDR3 is 13 residues. The V end was cut by 5 bases, the J end by 6 bases, with 11 bases between. The CDR3 nucleotides read TGTGCCAGCTCAATAGAGCTGCTTCAGCCCCAGCATTTT. Translated: CASSIELLQPQHF.

This clone was counted at least ten times. The chain uses TRBV20-1 and TRBJ2-6, with 9 bases fitting TRBD1. CDR3 length equals 17 residues. The germline V gene encodes CDR1 DFQATT and CDR2 SNEGSKA (reference sequence). V was pared by 0 bases and J by 4 bases, with 7 bases of the junction left unmatched. CDR3 DNA: TGCAGTGCTAGAGAGCCGGGACAGGGTTTCGGGGCCAACGTCCTGACTTTC. This translates into CSAREPGQGFGANVLTF.

This clone appeared many times. The V call is TRBV13, the J call TRBJ1-3; possible D gene TRBD1, 6 bases. Germline V lookup: CDR1 PRHDT, CDR2 FYEKMQ (reference sequence). This CDR3 region has 15 residues. Trimming took 1 base from V and 6 from J, leaving 13 bases between them. In DNA, the CDR3 is TGTGCCAGCAGCTTAGCGGGACACGCAGAAAACACCATATATTTT. Its protein is CASSLAGHAENTIYF.

As to this clone: A much larger clone differs by one base, so this may be a read error. This sequence joins TRBV18 and TRBJ2-3; no clear D gene. Looked up from germline, CDR1 is KGHSH and CDR2 is LQKENI. Trimming took 4 bases from V and 1 from J, leaving 12 bases between them. This CDR3 comprises 15 residues. CDR3 nucleotides: TGTGCCAGCTCACGAACTCATCCAGGCACAGATACGCAGTATTTT. Translation: CASSRTHPGTDTQYF.

The rearrangement uses TRBV20-1 and TRBJ2-2; no definite D call. Germline V CDR1 and CDR2: DFQATT, SNEGSKA (reference sequence). The CDR3 runs 13 residues. The V and J ends lost 3 bases and 6 bases respectively, with 11 bases between them. CDR3 loop: CSASPLSPGELFF. The CDR3 DNA reads as TGCAGTGCTAGTCCTCTTAGCCCCGGGGAGCTGTTTTTT.

Many counts were recorded for this clone. The V and J genes are TRBV4-1 and TRBJ2-7; D uncertain. V dropped 3 bases and J dropped 5 bases, with 29 bases sitting between them. CDR3 length: 19 residues. Germline CDR1 MGHRA, CDR2 YSYEKL. The CDR3 nucleotides read TGCGCCAGCAGCCAGAGCACCTTGGGCAAAATTAGCTTTGGAGACGAGCAGTACTTC. Its protein product is CASSQSTLGKISFGDEQYF.

This clone has ten or more counts. V is TRBV2 and J is TRBJ1-5, with 9 positions matching TRBD1. J gave up 5 bases and V 5 bases, and 7 bases lay outside the gene matches. The CDR3 length is 15 residues. Germline CDR1 SNHLY, CDR2 FYNNEI. In nucleotides, the CDR3 is TGTGCCAGCAGTCGGAGGACAGGGGAGGATCAGCCCCAGCATTTT. Translated: CASSRRTGEDQPQHF.

Points on this clone: Being one base from a much bigger clone, this may be a read error. This specimen includes other DNA sequences encoding the same CDR3. The chain employs TRBV7-2 and TRBJ1-4; 8 bases line up with TRBD1. CDR1 and CDR2 from the germline V gene are SGHTA and FQGNSA. With V trimmed by 5 bases and J by 7 bases, 9 bases remained unmatched. The CDR3 runs 15 residues. This CDR3 reads CASSPRQGSGEKLFF. The CDR3 nucleotides are TGTGCCAGCAGCCCTAGACAGGGGTCAGGTGAAAAACTGTTTTTT.

The chain couples TRBV5-4 to TRBJ2-1, with TRBD2 matching over 8 bases. The junction had 6 bases not matched to a gene; V was cut back by 4 bases and J by 6 bases. The CDR3 loop spans 14 amino acids. CDR1 and CDR2 (germline): SGHNT, YYREEE (reference sequence). CDR3 in amino acids: CASSRGAGGNEQFF. In nucleotides, the CDR3 is TGTGCCAGCAGCCGAGGGGCGGGAGGCAATGAGCAGTTCTTC.

This clone was recorded at least ten times. The chain uses TRBV20-1 and TRBJ1-5; perhaps TRBD1 as D (6 bases). Deletions cut 3 bases from V and 4 bases from J, with 16 bases between. The CDR3 spans 15 residues. Germline V lookup: CDR1 DFQATT, CDR2 SNEGSKA (reference sequence). DNA for the CDR3: TGCAGTGCTAGTGACGACAGGACCCTGAATCAGCCCCAGCATTTT. Its translation is CSASDDRTLNQPQHF.

This clone was found many times. The rearrangement joins TRBV6-1 to TRBJ2-7, with TRBD1 matching 8 bases. Looked up from germline, CDR1 is MNHNS and CDR2 is SASEGT. The CDR3 runs 15 residues. V was pared by 6 bases and J by 0 bases, with 7 bases of the junction left unmatched. CDR3 region: CASSRGTGGSYEQYF. In DNA form, the CDR3 reads TGTGCCAGCAGCCGGGGAACAGGGGGCTCCTACGAGCAGTACTTC.

With regard to this clone: With a much larger clone just one base away, this may be a read error. CDR3 DNA sequence: TGCAGTGCTTCGGTGGCTAGCGGGAGGGGTGGGCAGTTCTTC. Translated, it gives CSASVASGRGGQFF. The chain couples TRBV20-1 to TRBJ2-1; 12 positions match TRBD2. V lost 5 bases and J lost 12; bases outside the gene matches: 11. CDR1 DFQATT and CDR2 SNEGSKA come from the germline V gene (reference sequence). This CDR3 comprises 14 residues.

This clone has ten or more counts. This sequence joins TRBV5-6 and TRBJ2-2; D not resolved. The CDR3 consists of 15 residues. Germline CDR1 SGHDT, CDR2 YYEEEE. Trimming took off 3 bases at V and 2 bases at J, with 11 bases between the two ends. The CDR3 bases are TGTGCCAGCAGCTCCTTGGGTATAAACACCGGGGAGCTGTTTTTT. This translates into CASSSLGINTGELFF.

This clone has at least ten counts. The J gene is TRBJ2-4, the V gene TRBV10-2; 8 bases are shared with TRBD2. Germline assignment: CDR1 WSHSY and CDR2 SAAADI. The trim removed 6 bases at V and 0 bases at J, leaving 13 bases unmatched. This CDR3 spans 18 amino acids. The chain's CDR3 is CASRKTLAGSLAKNIQYF. CDR3 bases: TGCGCCAGCAGGAAGACTCTAGCGGGTAGCCTAGCCAAAAACATTCAGTACTTC.

Many counts were recorded for this clone. The chain links TRBV6-2 or TRBV6-3 to TRBJ1-5, with D unclear. The germline V gene has CDR1 MNHEY and CDR2 SVGEGT. V lost 0 bases, J lost 3 bases, and 6 bases lay in between. The CDR3 consists of 14 residues. The CDR3 coding sequence is TGTGCCAGCAGTTACTCAATTCCCAATCAGCCCCAGCATTTT. Encoded protein: CASSYSIPNQPQHF.

This clone was seen more than once but under ten times. The junction differs from germline at one of its ends, possibly a read error. This chain uses TRBV28 with TRBJ1-4; no clear D gene. The CDR3 sequence is 12 residues long. CDR1 and CDR2 (germline): MDHEN, SYDVKM. CDR3 sequence (DNA): TGTGCCAGCACTCCTCCACCGGGAAAACTGTTTTTC. This sequence encodes CASTPPPGKLFF.

The sample holds many counts of this clone. The chain joins TRBV27 to TRBJ1-1; D not certain. The CDR3 contains 13 residues. Germline V CDR1 and CDR2: MNHEY, SMNVEV (reference sequence). Trimming removed 2 bases from V and 2 bases from J, with 6 bases in between. The CDR3 DNA is TGTGCCAGCAGTTTAAATTTTAACACTGAAGCTTTCTTT. It specifies CASSLNFNTEAFF.

At least ten counts were recorded for this clone. This chain joins TRBV20-1 and TRBJ2-7; 7 nucleotides match TRBD2. CDR1 is DFQATT, CDR2 SNEGSKA, per germline (reference sequence). The CDR3 consists of 16 residues. Trimming cost V 0 bases and J 3 bases; bases outside gene matches: 11. Here the CDR3 DNA reads TGCAGTGCTAGAGACGGCTCCGCGCGGGGGAACTACGAGCAGTACTTC. This translates into CSARDGSARGNYEQYF.

This clone was found many times. V gene TRBV12-3 or TRBV12-4 combines with J gene TRBJ2-1, with 9 bases fitting TRBD2. The J segment lost 9 bases and the V segment lost 7 bases, leaving 13 bases of the junction unmatched. This CDR3 contains 15 residues. In DNA, the CDR3 is TGTGCCAGCACCAACCCCAGCGGGAGGACTGGTGAGCAGTTCTTC. This gives the protein CASTNPSGRTGEQFF.

Regarding this clone: A much more abundant neighbour one base away suggests this may be a read error. CDR3 region: CASIDTGTVPSDTQYF. CDR3 in DNA: TGTGCCAGCATCGACACCGGGACAGTTCCTTCAGATACGCAGTATTTT. The chain couples TRBV7-3 to TRBJ2-3; 7 bases match TRBD1. The CDR3 spans 16 residues. Trimming cost V 7 bases and J 4 bases; bases outside gene matches: 14. The germline V gene has CDR1 SGHTA and CDR2 FQGTGA.

Many counts were recorded for this clone. The chain has TRBV7-2 and TRBJ2-1; D is ambiguous. The CDR3 sequence is 14 residues long. Germline CDR1 reads SGHTA; CDR2 reads FQGNSA. Trimming stripped 5 bases from V and 8 bases from J, with 16 bases between. The CDR3 coding sequence is TGTGCCAGCAGCCGCTCCGCTTTAGTATATGAGCAGTTCTTC. Its translation: CASSRSALVYEQFF. The full variable domain, its missing parts supplied by reference TRBV7-2 and TRBJ2-1, is GAGVSQSPSNKVTEKGKDVELRCDPISGHTALYWYRQSLGQGLEFLIYFQGNSAPDKSGLPSDRFSAERTGGSVSTLTIQRTQQEDSAVYLCASSRSALVYEQFFGPGTRLTVL.

This clone was seen repeatedly, ten times or more. This sample also contains other DNA sequences that code for the same CDR3. The J gene is TRBJ2-7, the V gene TRBV20-1; the D call may be TRBD1 or TRBD2 (5 bases each). V was trimmed by 2 bases and J by 3 bases, leaving 14 bases between them. Germline CDR1 reads DFQATT; CDR2 reads SNEGSKA (reference sequence). This CDR3 spans 14 amino acids. CDR3 DNA sequence: TGCAGTGCTAGACGGGGCAATGAGGGCTACGAGCAGTACTTC. Translating gives CSARRGNEGYEQYF.

This clone was picked up many times. This chain joins TRBV9 and TRBJ1-1; D may be TRBD1 (6 bases). Deletions cut 0 bases from V and 0 bases from J, with 18 bases between. The CDR3 sequence is 18 residues long. Germline assignment: CDR1 SGDLS and CDR2 YYNGEE. The DNA of the CDR3 is TGTGCCAGCAGCGTAGACGCAGGGGCGAAATTTGTGAACACTGAAGCTTTCTTT. Protein sequence: CASSVDAGAKFVNTEAFF.

This clone was detected many times. V gene TRBV28 combines with J gene TRBJ1-5; 9 bases line up with TRBD1. Looked up from germline, CDR1 is MDHEN and CDR2 is SYDVKM. The length of the CDR3 is 15 residues. J was trimmed by 4 bases and V by 5 bases; bases with no gene match: 6. CDR3 in DNA: TGTGCCAGCAGTCCAGGACAGGGGAGGAATCAGCCCCAGCATTTT. The encoded protein is CASSPGQGRNQPQHF.